This T cell receptor (beta chain) was observed in a study of post-analysis software for immune sequencing data. The authors incorporated unique molecular identifiers into the TCR beta cDNA libraries. In TCRdb, the PCR reads were re-called with MiXCR into one record per CDR3 protein. This table has 450,000 to 650,000 distinct CDR3 sequences, around 47% appearing once. The clonotype was recovered from a girl aged 10 to 17 with multiple sclerosis. The sample was blood.

The CDR3: CASASGRRTDTQYF. The CDR3 nucleotides are TGTGCCAGCGCGAGTGGGAGAAGGACAGATACGCAGTATTTT. The rearrangement links TRBV7-6 to TRBJ2-3; TRBD2 might be the D (5 bases). Germline V CDR1 and CDR2: SGHVS, FNYEAQ. V was pared by 8 bases and J by 3 bases, with 15 bases between. The CDR3 is 14 residues long.